The rows below give T cell receptor beta chains drawn from one sample of a study of cytotoxic CD8 clonotypes in ibrutinib-treated CLL. Clones were read by immunoSEQ multiplex PCR, and TCRdb kept only the in-frame ones, dropping some. The data contain roughly 29,000 clones, roughly 50% of them seen just once; the ten biggest clones take up over 4.5%. The sample in question was PBMCs, obtained before ibrutinib treatment. Receptors were obtained from a human donor with chronic lymphocytic leukemia. CDR3s include the opening cysteine and the closing phenylalanine or tryptophan.

J: TRBJ2-1
V: TRBV27
CDR3: CASRPLAGGLDEQFF

J: TRBJ2-7
V: TRBV10-3
CDR3: CAIRRGEAYEQYF

J: TRBJ1-6
V: TRBV4-1
CDR3: CASSQDPRGRNSPLHF

J: TRBJ1-1
V: TRBV6-1
CDR3: CASSDKQGAQTEAFF

J: TRBJ1-1
V: TRBV5-1
CDR3: CASSLASRGSGEAFF

J: TRBJ2-3
V: TRBV7-9
CDR3: CASSLEGRTDTQYF

J: TRBJ1-6
V: TRBV27
CDR3: CASSLGSYNSPLHF

J: TRBJ1-5
V: TRBV13
CDR3: CASSAGTGSQPQHF

J: TRBJ1-2
V: TRBV7-9
CDR3: CASSSDREPNYGYTF

J: TRBJ2-7
V: TRBV5-1
CDR3: CASSFAGRNYEQYF

J: TRBJ1-5
V: TRBV6-6
CDR3: CASSYRWDGNQPQHF

J: TRBJ1-2
V: TRBV6-1
CDR3: CASNRDSSFNYGYTF

J: TRBJ2-4
V: TRBV2
CDR3: CASSVPLAGGSLAKNIQYF

J: TRBJ1-4
V: TRBV7-2
CDR3: CASSFLSGDEKLFF